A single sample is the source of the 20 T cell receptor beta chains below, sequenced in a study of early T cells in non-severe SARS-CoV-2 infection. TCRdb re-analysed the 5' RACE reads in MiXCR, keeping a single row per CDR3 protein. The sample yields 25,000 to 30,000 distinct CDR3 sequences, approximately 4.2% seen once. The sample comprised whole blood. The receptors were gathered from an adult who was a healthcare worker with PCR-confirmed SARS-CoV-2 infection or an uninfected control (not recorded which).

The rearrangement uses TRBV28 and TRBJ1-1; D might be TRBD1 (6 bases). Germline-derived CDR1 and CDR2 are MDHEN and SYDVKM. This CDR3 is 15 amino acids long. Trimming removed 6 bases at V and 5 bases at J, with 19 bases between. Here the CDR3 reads CASSLVRGRTTEAFF. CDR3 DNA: TGTGCCAGCAGCCTAGTCCGGGGGCGCACAACTGAAGCTTTCTTT. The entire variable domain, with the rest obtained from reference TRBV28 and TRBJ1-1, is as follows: DVKVTQSSRYLVKRTGEKVFLECVQDMDHENMFWYRQDPGLGLRLIYFSYDVKMKEKGDIPEGYSVSREKKERFSLILESASTNQTSMYLCASSLVRGRTTEAFFGQGTRLTVV.

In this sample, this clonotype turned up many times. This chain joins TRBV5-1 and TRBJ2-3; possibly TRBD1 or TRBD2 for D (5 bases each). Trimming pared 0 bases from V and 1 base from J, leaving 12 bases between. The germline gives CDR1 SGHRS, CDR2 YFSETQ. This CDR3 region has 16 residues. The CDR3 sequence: CASSLDSGAGTDTQYF. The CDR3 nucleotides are TGCGCCAGCAGCTTGGATTCCGGGGCGGGCACAGATACGCAGTATTTT.

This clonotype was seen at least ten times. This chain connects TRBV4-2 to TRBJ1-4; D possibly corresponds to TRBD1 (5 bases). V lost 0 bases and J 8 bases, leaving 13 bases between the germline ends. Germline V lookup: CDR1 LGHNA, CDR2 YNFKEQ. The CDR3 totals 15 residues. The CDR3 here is CASSQDFRVEEKLFF. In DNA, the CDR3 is TGTGCCAGCAGCCAAGATTTCAGGGTAGAAGAAAAACTGTTTTTT.

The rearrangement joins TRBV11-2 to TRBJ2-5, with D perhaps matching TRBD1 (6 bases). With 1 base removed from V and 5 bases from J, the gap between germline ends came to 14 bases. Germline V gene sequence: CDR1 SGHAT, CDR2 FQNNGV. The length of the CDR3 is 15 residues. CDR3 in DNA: TGTGCCAGCAGCTTAGTCAGGGGAGAATCGGAGACCCAGTACTTC. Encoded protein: CASSLVRGESETQYF.

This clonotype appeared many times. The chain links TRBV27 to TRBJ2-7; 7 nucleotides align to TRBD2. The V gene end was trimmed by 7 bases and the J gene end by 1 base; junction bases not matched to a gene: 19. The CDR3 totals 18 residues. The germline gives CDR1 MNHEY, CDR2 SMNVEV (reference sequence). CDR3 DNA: TGTGCCAGCATCATCGGGGGGAGCTTCATAATAAGATCCTACGAGCAGTACTTC. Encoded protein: CASIIGGSFIIRSYEQYF.

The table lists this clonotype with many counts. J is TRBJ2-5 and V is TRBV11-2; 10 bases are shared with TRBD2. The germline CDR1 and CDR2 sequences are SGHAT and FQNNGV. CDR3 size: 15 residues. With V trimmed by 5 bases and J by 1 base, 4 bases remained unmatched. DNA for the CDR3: TGTGCCAGCAGCATCCAGCGGGGGGGCCAAGAGACCCAGTACTTC. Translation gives CASSIQRGGQETQYF.

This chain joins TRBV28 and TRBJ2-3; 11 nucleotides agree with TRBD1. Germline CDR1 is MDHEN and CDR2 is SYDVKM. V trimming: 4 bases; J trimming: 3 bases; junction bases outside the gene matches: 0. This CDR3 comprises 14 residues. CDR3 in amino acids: CASSWDRGTDTQYF. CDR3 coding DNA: TGTGCCAGCAGTTGGGACAGGGGGACAGATACGCAGTATTTT.

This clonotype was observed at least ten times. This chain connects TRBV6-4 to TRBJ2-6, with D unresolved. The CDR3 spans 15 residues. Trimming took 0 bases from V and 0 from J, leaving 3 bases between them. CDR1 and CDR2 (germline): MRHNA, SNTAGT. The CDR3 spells CASSDSHSGANVLTF. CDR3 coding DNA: TGTGCCAGCAGTGACTCACACTCTGGGGCCAACGTCCTGACTTTC.

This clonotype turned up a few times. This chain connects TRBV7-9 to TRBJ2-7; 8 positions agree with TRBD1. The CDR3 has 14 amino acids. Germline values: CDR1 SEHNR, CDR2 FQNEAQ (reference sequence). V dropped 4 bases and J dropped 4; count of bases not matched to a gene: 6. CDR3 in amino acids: CASSSRTGRYEQYF. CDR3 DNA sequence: TGTGCCAGCAGCTCCCGGACAGGGAGGTACGAGCAGTACTTC.

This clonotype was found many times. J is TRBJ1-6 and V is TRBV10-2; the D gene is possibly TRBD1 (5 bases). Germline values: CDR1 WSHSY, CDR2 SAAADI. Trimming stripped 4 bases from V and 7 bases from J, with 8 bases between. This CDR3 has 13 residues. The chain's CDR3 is CASSGTPNSPLHF. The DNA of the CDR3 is TGCGCCAGCAGTGGGACACCCAATTCACCCCTCCACTTT.

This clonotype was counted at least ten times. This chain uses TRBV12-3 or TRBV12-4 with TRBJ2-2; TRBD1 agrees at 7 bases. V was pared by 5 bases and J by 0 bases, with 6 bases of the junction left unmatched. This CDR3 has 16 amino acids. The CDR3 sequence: CASSVETGSNTGELFF. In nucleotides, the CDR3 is TGTGCCAGCAGTGTGGAGACAGGGTCGAACACCGGGGAGCTGTTTTTT.

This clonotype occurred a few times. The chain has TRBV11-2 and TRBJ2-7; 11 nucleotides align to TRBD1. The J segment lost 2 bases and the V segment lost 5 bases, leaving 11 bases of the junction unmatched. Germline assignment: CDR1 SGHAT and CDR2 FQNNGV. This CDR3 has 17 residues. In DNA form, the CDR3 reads TGTGCCAGCAGCATTGGTGGGACAGGGGGTACCCCCTACGAGCAGTACTTC. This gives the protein CASSIGGTGGTPYEQYF.

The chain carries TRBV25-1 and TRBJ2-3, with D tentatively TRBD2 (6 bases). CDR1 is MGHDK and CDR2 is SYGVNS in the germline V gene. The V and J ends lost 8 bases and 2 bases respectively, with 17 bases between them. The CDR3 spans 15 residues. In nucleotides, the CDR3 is TGTGCCAGCGGGGAGGCCCGTGGATTCACAGATACGCAGTATTTT. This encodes CASGEARGFTDTQYF.

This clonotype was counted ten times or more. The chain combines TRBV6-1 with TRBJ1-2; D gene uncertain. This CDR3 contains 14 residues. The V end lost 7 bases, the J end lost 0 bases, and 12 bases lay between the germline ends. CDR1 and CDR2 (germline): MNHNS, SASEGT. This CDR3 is CASIVDGANYGYTF. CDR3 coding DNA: TGTGCCAGCATCGTGGACGGAGCTAACTATGGCTACACCTTC.

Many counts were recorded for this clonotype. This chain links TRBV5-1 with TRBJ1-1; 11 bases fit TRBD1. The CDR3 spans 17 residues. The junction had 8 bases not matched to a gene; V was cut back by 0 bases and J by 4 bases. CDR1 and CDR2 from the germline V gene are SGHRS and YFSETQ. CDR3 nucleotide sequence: TGCGCCAGCAGCTTGGAAAACCCCGGACAGGGGGCCACTGAAGCTTTCTTT. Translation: CASSLENPGQGATEAFF.

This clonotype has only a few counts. CDR3 nucleotide sequence: TGCAGTGCTCAATACTCGTGGGGGAGCCGGGACGAGCAGTACTTC. It is translated as CSAQYSWGSRDEQYF. The chain combines TRBV20-1 with TRBJ2-7; D could derive from TRBD1 or TRBD2 (5 bases each). The length of the CDR3 is 15 residues. V dropped 5 bases and J dropped 5 bases, with 22 bases sitting between them. CDR1 is DFQATT, CDR2 SNEGSKA, per germline (reference sequence).

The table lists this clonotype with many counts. The CDR3 sequence: CASSLEAGLYTDTQYF. The DNA for the CDR3 is TGTGCCAGCAGCTTAGAAGCGGGACTATACACAGATACGCAGTATTTT. V and J are TRBV7-2 and TRBJ2-3; 7 nucleotides align to TRBD2. CDR3 size: 16 residues. Per the germline V gene, CDR1 is SGHTA and CDR2 is FQGNSA. V lost 1 base and J lost 2; bases outside the gene matches: 6. Filled out from reference TRBV7-2 and TRBJ2-3, the complete variable domain reads GAGVSQSPSNKVTEKGKDVELRCDPISGHTALYWYRQSLGQGLEFLIYFQGNSAPDKSGLPSDRFSAERTGGSVSTLTIQRTQQEDSAVYLCASSLEAGLYTDTQYFGPGTRLTVL.

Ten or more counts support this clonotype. The CDR3: CASSLAGQGGNEQFF. CDR3 coding DNA: TGCGCCAGCAGCTTGGCGGGACAGGGCGGCAATGAGCAGTTCTTC. The chain employs TRBV5-1 and TRBJ2-1, with 9 bases fitting TRBD1. CDR1 and CDR2 (germline): SGHRS, YFSETQ. J was trimmed by 6 bases and V by 0 bases; bases with no gene match: 4. The CDR3 sequence is 15 residues long.

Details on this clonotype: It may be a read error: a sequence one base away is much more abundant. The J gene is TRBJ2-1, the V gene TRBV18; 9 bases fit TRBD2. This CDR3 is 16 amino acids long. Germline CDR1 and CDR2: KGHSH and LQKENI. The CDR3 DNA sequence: TGTGTCAGCTCACCACGGTTAGCGGGAGACTACAATGAGCAGTTCTTC. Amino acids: CVSSPRLAGDYNEQFF.

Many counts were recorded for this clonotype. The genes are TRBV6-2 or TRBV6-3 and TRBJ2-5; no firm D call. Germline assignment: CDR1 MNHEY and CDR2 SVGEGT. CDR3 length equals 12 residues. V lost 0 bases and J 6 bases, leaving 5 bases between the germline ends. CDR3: CASSYSRQTQYF. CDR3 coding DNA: TGTGCCAGCAGTTACTCACGCCAGACCCAGTACTTC.